A single sample is the source of the 28 T cell receptor beta chains below, sequenced in a study of cytomegalovirus exposure and HLA in healthy donors (dated by TCRdb to the late 2010s). Libraries came from the immunoSEQ multiplex PCR assay. For the multiplex PCR, a mixture combining 60 forward primers for TCR Vbeta segments and 13 reverse primers for TCR Jbeta segments was used. Sourced from immuneACCESS, this table was stored by TCRdb with only in-frame sequences that have V and J called. A share of the clones is absent; for the studies checked, an unresolved V gene accounts for under half, and the remainder has no known explanation. This sample is represented by around 200,000 clones; 62% of them were singletons. Roughly 2.9% of the sample lies in the top ten. Specimen: PBMCs. These receptors all stem from a man between 40 and 49 years old in good health and CMV-seronegative.

This chain connects TRBV28 to TRBJ2-5; D perhaps matches TRBD1 (6 bases). The DNA end is a closer match to TRBJ2-7, so the J assignment may be wrong. CDR1 and CDR2 from the germline V gene are MDHEN and SYDVKM. This CDR3 has 12 amino acids. This CDR3 is CASRSRQDEQYF. The CDR3 coding sequence is TGTGCCAGCAGGTCTCGACAGGACGAGCAGTACTTC.

The genes are TRBV7-9 and TRBJ1-1, with D uncertain. Germline V lookup: CDR1 SEHNR, CDR2 FQNEAQ (reference sequence). The germline V and J ends were trimmed by 5 bases and 0 bases, with 13 bases remaining between them. The CDR3 is 15 residues long. In DNA form, the CDR3 reads TGTGCCAGCAGCCCGGTCCGGGGATTGAACACTGAAGCTTTCTTT. This gives the protein CASSPVRGLNTEAFF.

The chain is built from TRBV7-8 and TRBJ2-5, with TRBD2 identical over 9 bases. Looked up from germline, CDR1 is SGHVS and CDR2 is FQNEAQ. The trim removed 5 bases at V and 5 bases at J, leaving 9 bases unmatched. This CDR3 region has 15 residues. The CDR3 DNA reads TGTGCCAGCAGCATAACGGGACTAGCATATGAGACCCAGTACTTC. Translation: CASSITGLAYETQYF.

V is TRBV28 and J is TRBJ2-7; perhaps TRBD2 as D (7 bases). Trimming removed 4 bases at V and 2 bases at J, with 18 bases between. The length of the CDR3 is 16 residues. Per the germline V gene, CDR1 is MDHEN and CDR2 is SYDVKM. As DNA, the CDR3 is TGTGCCAGCAGTTCAACAGGGAGGGGGTCTACCTACGAGCAGTACTTC. It codes for CASSSTGRGSTYEQYF.

The chain carries TRBV9 and TRBJ2-2; 10 bases align to TRBD2. CDR1 is SGDLS and CDR2 is YYNGEE in the germline V gene. The trim removed 0 bases at V and 6 bases at J, leaving 2 bases unmatched. This CDR3 is built from 15 residues. The CDR3 bases are TGTGCCAGCAGCGTAGCCCTAGCGGGAGCCGGGGAGCTGTTTTTT. This translates into CASSVALAGAGELFF.

The rearrangement joins TRBV19 to TRBJ1-2, with D unclear. The ends were cut back, 3 bases at V and 7 bases at J, with 9 bases in the middle. The CDR3 is made up of 12 amino acids. CDR1 and CDR2 from the germline V gene are LNHDA and SQIVND (reference sequence). The CDR3 here is CASSIGGRGYTF. The CDR3 DNA reads as TGTGCCAGTAGTATTGGAGGGCGTGGCTACACCTTC.

A remark on this clone: Its ends do not fully match the called genes, so a read error is possible. J is TRBJ2-2 and V is TRBV27, with D perhaps matching TRBD1 (5 bases). CDR1 is MNHEY and CDR2 is SMNVEV in the germline V gene (reference sequence). CDR3 length: 14 amino acids. The CDR3, as DNA: TGTGCCAGCAGTTTATCATCCGAGACAGTTGAGCTGTCTTTT. Translating gives CASSLSSETVELSF.

The table lists this clone with a few counts. This chain connects TRBV21-1 to TRBJ1-4. TRBV21-1 is described as a pseudogene. The CDR3 totals 14 residues. As DNA, the CDR3 is TGTGCCAGCAGCAAAGGGAGTATTGGTGAAAAACTGTTTTTT. It is translated as CASSKGSIGEKLFF.

CDR3 DNA: TGTGCCAGTAGTTCCCAGTCGAACACTGAAGCTTTCTTT. It translates to CASSSQSNTEAFF. V and J are TRBV19 and TRBJ1-1, with D unclear. Germline values: CDR1 LNHDA, CDR2 SQIVND (reference sequence). CDR3 length equals 13 residues. V was trimmed by 5 bases and J by 1 base, leaving 8 bases between them. Full variable domain (remainder filled in from reference TRBV19 and TRBJ1-1): DGGITQSPKYLFRKEGQNVTLSCEQNLNHDAMYWYRQDPGQGLRLIYYSQIVNDFQKGDIAEGYSVSREKKESFPLTVTSAQKNPTAFYLCASSSQSNTEAFFGQGTRLTVV.

The genes are TRBV5-1 and TRBJ2-3, with a tentative D call TRBD2 (6 bases). V was pared by 3 bases and J by 6 bases, with 20 bases between. The CDR3 extends over 16 amino acids. In germline, CDR1 is SGHRS, CDR2 YFSETQ. CDR3 in DNA: TGCGCCAGCAGCTCCCCCCGGGAGTGGTTGTCGGATACGCAGTATTTT. Its protein product is CASSSPREWLSDTQYF. Full variable domain (outside the CDR3, taken from reference TRBV5-1 and TRBJ2-3): KAGVTQTPRYLIKTRGQQVTLSCSPISGHRSVSWYQQTPGQGLQFLFEYFSETQRNKGNFPGRFSGRQFSNSRSEMNVSTLELGDSALYLCASSSPREWLSDTQYFGPGTRLTVL.

This chain connects TRBV4-1 to TRBJ2-5, with D perhaps TRBD1 (6 bases). The J call may be faulty, since TRBJ2-7 better matches the DNA end. The germline V gene has CDR1 MGHRA and CDR2 YSYEKL. The CDR3 length is 15 residues. CDR3 protein: CASSQEDRDTYEQYF. CDR3 nucleotide sequence: TGCGCCAGCAGCCAAGAGGACAGAGATACCTACGAGCAGTACTTC.

The sample holds a few counts of this clone. The chain uses TRBV30 and TRBJ2-1, with 10 bases identical to TRBD2. The CDR3 extends over 12 amino acids. The germline CDR1 and CDR2 sequences are GTSNPN and SVGIG (reference sequence). The V and J ends lost 4 bases and 10 bases, in that order; junction bases with no gene match: 4. The CDR3 spells CAWTSGSKEQFF. DNA of the CDR3: TGTGCCTGGACTAGCGGGAGTAAAGAGCAGTTCTTC.

Only a few counts were recorded for this clone. This CDR3 reads CASSQEGTGYGYTF. Written as DNA, the CDR3 is TGTGCCAGCAGCCAAGAAGGTACAGGCTATGGCTACACCTTC. The chain joins TRBV4-2 to TRBJ1-2, with D possibly matching TRBD1 (5 bases). CDR1 is LGHNA and CDR2 is YNFKEQ in the germline V gene. V lost 0 bases and J 4 bases, leaving 9 bases between the germline ends. The CDR3 is 14 residues long.

This clone has only one observation. The V and J genes are TRBV7-3 and TRBJ2-5; D perhaps matches TRBD2 (5 bases). The germline V gene encodes CDR1 SGHTA and CDR2 FQGTGA. V was trimmed by 5 bases and J by 2 bases, leaving 18 bases between them. This CDR3 has 16 amino acids. CDR3 DNA: TGTGCCAGCAGCCTCGGACTGAGCCGTAGACAAGAGACCCAGTACTTC. It translates to CASSLGLSRRQETQYF.

V is TRBV6-5 and J is TRBJ2-7; 10 bases are a match to TRBD1. J was trimmed by 0 bases and V by 6 bases; bases with no gene match: 8. Germline V gene sequence: CDR1 MNHEY, CDR2 SVGAGI. CDR3 length: 16 amino acids. CDR3 protein: CASRYRDRGNSYEQYF. DNA of the CDR3: TGTGCCAGCAGGTACCGGGACAGGGGCAACTCCTACGAGCAGTACTTC.

The chain is built from TRBV2 and TRBJ1-5; D may be TRBD1 (5 bases). V was trimmed by 6 bases and J by 4 bases, leaving 10 bases between them. CDR1 and CDR2 from the germline V gene are SNHLY and FYNNEI. The CDR3 has 13 amino acids. CDR3: CASRPQGNQPQHF. CDR3 nucleotides: TGTGCCAGCAGACCGCAGGGTAATCAGCCCCAGCATTTT.

The gene calls are TRBV28 and TRBJ2-3; a possible D gene is TRBD2 (7 bases). Between the trimmed V and J ends, which lost 10 bases and 5 bases, there was a span of 19 bases. CDR3 length equals 14 residues. Germline lookup yields CDR1 MDHEN and CDR2 SYDVKM. In DNA form, the CDR3 reads TGTGCCACAACACGCGGGGGCACCGAAGATACGCAGTATTTT. Amino acid sequence: CATTRGGTEDTQYF.

The genes are TRBV7-2 and TRBJ2-1, with 9 bases matching TRBD2. There are 16 residues in the CDR3. CDR1 is SGHTA and CDR2 is FQGNSA in the germline V gene. V lost 0 bases, J lost 3 bases, and 3 bases stayed unmatched. The CDR3 region is CASSLAGTSSYNEQFF. The CDR3 DNA sequence: TGTGCCAGCAGCTTAGCGGGGACTAGCAGCTACAATGAGCAGTTCTTC.

The chain carries TRBV9 and TRBJ2-5, with 10 nucleotides matching TRBD1. Germline lookup yields CDR1 SGDLS and CDR2 YYNGEE. The ends lost 3 bases at V and 4 bases at J; junction bases unmatched: 9. This CDR3 comprises 16 residues. Written as DNA, the CDR3 is TGTGCCAGCAGCGCCGATCCCGACAGGGGGCGAGAGACCCAGTACTTC. Its translation is CASSADPDRGRETQYF.

V gene TRBV7-9 combines with J gene TRBJ2-3, with 7 bases identical to TRBD2. Germline V lookup: CDR1 SEHNR, CDR2 FQNEAQ (reference sequence). Trimming took 4 bases from V and 0 from J; bases not matched to a gene: 7. This CDR3 has 16 residues. CDR3 region: CASSYQAGTSTDTQYF. CDR3 sequence (DNA): TGTGCCAGCAGCTACCAAGCGGGGACTAGCACAGATACGCAGTATTTT. The entire variable domain, with the rest obtained from reference TRBV7-9 and TRBJ2-3, is as follows: DTGVSQNPRHKITKRGQNVTFRCDPISEHNRLYWYRQTLGQGPEFLTYFQNEAQLEKSRLLSDRFSAERPKGSFSTLEIQRTEQGDSAMYLCASSYQAGTSTDTQYFGPGTRLTVL.

The chain couples TRBV19 to TRBJ1-1; the D is unclear. V was trimmed by 1 base and J by 1 base, leaving 4 bases between them. CDR3 length: 13 amino acids. Germline values: CDR1 LNHDA, CDR2 SQIVND (reference sequence). For the CDR3, the DNA is TGTGCCAGTAGTATAGTAGAGAACACTGAAGCTTTCTTT. Translation gives CASSIVENTEAFF.

This CDR3 reads CASSYSSPGGGQPQHF. CDR3 DNA: TGTGCCAGCAGTTACTCGAGTCCAGGGGGCGGTCAGCCCCAGCATTTT. The chain is built from TRBV6-5 and TRBJ1-5; TRBD1 aligns across 8 bases. Germline V gene sequence: CDR1 MNHEY, CDR2 SVGAGI. The CDR3 is 16 residues long. Trimming at V came to 0 bases and at J to 6 bases, leaving 7 bases not matched to a gene.

A few counts support this clone. CDR3 loop: CSVRIQGKVYEQYF. The CDR3 bases are TGCAGCGTTCGAATACAGGGAAAGGTCTACGAGCAGTACTTC. The gene calls are TRBV29-1 and TRBJ2-7, with D tentatively TRBD1 (6 bases). Deletions cut 5 bases from V and 3 bases from J, with 17 bases between. The CDR3 covers 14 residues. The germline gives CDR1 SQVTM, CDR2 ANQGSEA.

The rearrangement links TRBV2 to TRBJ1-6; no definite D call. The germline V and J ends were trimmed by 6 bases and 0 bases, with 9 bases remaining between them. From germline, CDR1 is SNHLY and CDR2 FYNNEI. This CDR3 has 15 residues. DNA of the CDR3: TGTGCCAGCAGGGAGGAAACCTCCTATAATTCACCCCTCCACTTT. Protein product: CASREETSYNSPLHF.

This chain joins TRBV7-9 and TRBJ1-5; D call uncertain. CDR3 length equals 13 residues. CDR1 is SEHNR and CDR2 is FQNEAQ in the germline V gene (reference sequence). Trimming stripped 4 bases from V and 2 bases from J, with 6 bases between. CDR3 coding DNA: TGTGCCAGCAGCTCCATTGGCAATCAGCCCCAGCATTTT. This sequence encodes CASSSIGNQPQHF.

The V call is TRBV30, the J call TRBJ2-5; 7 nucleotides line up with TRBD2. Trimming at V came to 1 base and at J to 7 bases, leaving 9 bases not matched to a gene. Germline V lookup: CDR1 GTSNPN, CDR2 SVGIG (reference sequence). The CDR3 is 14 amino acids. The CDR3 here is CAWSEKGSGGTQYF. CDR3 bases: TGTGCCTGGAGTGAGAAGGGTTCGGGGGGGACCCAGTACTTC.

The CDR3 region has the DNA TGTGCCAGCAGCCACAGGGGGCGCGATGAGCAGTTCTTC. Translating it yields CASSHRGRDEQFF. The rearrangement joins TRBV7-8 to TRBJ2-1, with 9 bases that match TRBD1. Germline assignment: CDR1 SGHVS and CDR2 FQNEAQ. CDR3 length: 13 amino acids. V shed 5 bases and J 8 bases; nucleotides not matched to a gene: 4. The entire variable domain, with the rest obtained from reference TRBV7-8 and TRBJ2-1, is as follows: GAGVSQSPRYKVAKRGQDVALRCDPISGHVSLFWYQQALGQGPEFLTYFQNEAQLDKSGLPSDRFFAERPEGSVSTLKIQRTQQEDSAVYLCASSHRGRDEQFFGPGTRLTVL.

This clone was detected a few times. The V and J genes are TRBV25-1 and TRBJ1-1; the match to TRBD1 covers 10 bases. CDR3 size: 15 residues. J was trimmed by 3 bases and V by 3 bases; bases with no gene match: 4. Germline CDR1 is MGHDK and CDR2 is SYGVNS. DNA for the CDR3: TGTGCCAGCAGTGACTCGGGGACAGGGGACACTGAAGCTTTCTTT. Residues: CASSDSGTGDTEAFF.